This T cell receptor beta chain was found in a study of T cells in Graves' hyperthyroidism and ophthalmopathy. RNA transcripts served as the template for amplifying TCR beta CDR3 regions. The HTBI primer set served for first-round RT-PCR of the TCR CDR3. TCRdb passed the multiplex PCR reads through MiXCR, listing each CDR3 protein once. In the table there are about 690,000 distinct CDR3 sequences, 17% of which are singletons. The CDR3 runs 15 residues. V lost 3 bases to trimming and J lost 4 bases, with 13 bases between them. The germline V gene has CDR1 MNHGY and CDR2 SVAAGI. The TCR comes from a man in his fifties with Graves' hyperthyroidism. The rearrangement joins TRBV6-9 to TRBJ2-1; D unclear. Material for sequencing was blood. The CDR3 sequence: CASSYSKNIYNEQFF. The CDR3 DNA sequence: TGTGCCAGCAGTTACTCTAAAAACATTTACAATGAGCAGTTCTTC.